Detailed here is one T cell receptor beta chain. No antigen is known for it. The data were obtained in a study of OX40 agonist ivuxolimab in advanced cancers. Study summary: Eligibility rules accepted prior anti-PD-1, anti-PD-L1 or anti-CTLA-4 therapy, and 35% to 45% had some. One hepatocellular carcinoma and a couple of cutaneous melanoma patients partially responded.

The investigators sampled blood at baseline, at cycle 4 day 1, and at cycle 7 day 1. Findings and limits, study-wide: Expanded clones were, on average, more numerous in CD8+ T cells than in CD4+.

The length of the CDR3 is 15 residues. Trimming cost V 5 bases and J 1 base, with 14 bases left between them. Per germline, CDR1 MNHEY and CDR2 SMNVEV (reference sequence). Profiling relied on immunoSEQ multiplex PCR, and the TCRdb table lists in-frame clones only, not all of them. In the table there are around 50,000 clones, approximately 80% of which are singletons. The chain carries TRBV27 and TRBJ2-5; perhaps TRBD1 as D (6 bases). The source of this sequence is an adult with an advanced solid tumor such as melanoma, head and neck, liver or kidney cancer. The sample consisted of CD4+ or CD8+ T cells sorted from blood, taken in a trial of the OX40 agonist ivuxolimab. DNA for the CDR3: TGTGCCAGCAGTCCGATAACAGGGCCCCAAGAGACCCAGTACTTC. Translated, it gives CASSPITGPQETQYF.